These 17 T cell receptor beta chains originate from one sample sequenced in a study of regulatory T cells in long-lasting Graves disease. Indicated time point: newly diagnosed GD, antithyroid drugs for less than 3 months. PBMC RNA was the source of the TCR library. Investigators prepared the TCR beta libraries by applying iRepertoire HTBI primers and Arm-PCR of CDR3 regions. Each CDR3 protein gets one entry after TCRdb re-called the multiplex PCR reads with MiXCR. The sample holds 360,000 or so distinct CDR3 sequences; 15% to 20% are singletons and the top ten take roughly a fifth. These records were also assigned to another study, of T cells in Graves' hyperthyroidism and ophthalmopathy.

The starting material was peripheral blood mononuclear cells (PBMCs), obtained at new diagnosis, from a patient treated with antithyroid drugs. The source of these receptors is a young woman with Graves disease.

This clonotype was observed many times. This chain connects TRBV10-3 to TRBJ2-1; TRBD1 matches at 8 bases. Trimming cost V 7 bases and J 8 bases; bases outside gene matches: 10. Germline lookup yields CDR1 ENHRY and CDR2 SYGVKD. The CDR3 is made up of 14 amino acids. The CDR3 sequence: CAINPGTGFDEQFF. DNA of the CDR3: TGTGCCATCAACCCCGGGACAGGTTTCGATGAGCAGTTCTTC.

The sample holds a few counts of this clonotype. The chain employs TRBV9 and TRBJ2-3; 10 bases are a match to TRBD2. The CDR3 extends over 15 amino acids. CDR1 is SGDLS, CDR2 YYNGEE, per germline. J lost 0 bases, V lost 3 bases, and 1 base had no gene match. The CDR3 DNA sequence: TGTGCCAGCAGCGCGGGACTAGCGAGCACAGATACGCAGTATTTT. Protein sequence: CASSAGLASTDTQYF.

This clonotype was detected ten times or more. The chain links TRBV20-1 to TRBJ2-3, with D tentatively TRBD2 (5 bases). The CDR3 is 15 residues long. Germline V lookup: CDR1 DFQATT, CDR2 SNEGSKA (reference sequence). Trimming shortened V by 5 bases and J by 10 bases, and 25 bases separated the two germline ends. The CDR3 coding sequence is TGCAGTGCTCTCGGACGAGGGAACGGGCTCCGGGCGCAGTATTTT. It is translated as CSALGRGNGLRAQYF.

This clonotype was detected many times. The rearrangement joins TRBV20-1 to TRBJ1-6; 10 nucleotides align to TRBD1. The germline CDR1 and CDR2 sequences are DFQATT and SNEGSKA (reference sequence). There are 15 residues in the CDR3. The ends lost 3 bases at V and 6 bases at J; junction bases unmatched: 5. The CDR3 nucleotides are TGCAGTGCTAGGGCCGGGACAGGGGTTAATTCACCCCTCCACTTT. It specifies CSARAGTGVNSPLHF.

CDR3 protein: CASSDPSGAYNEQFF. The CDR3, as DNA: TGTGCCAGCAGCGACCCTAGCGGGGCCTACAATGAGCAGTTCTTC. This chain connects TRBV28 to TRBJ2-1, with 9 bases matching TRBD2. This CDR3 spans 15 amino acids. From germline, CDR1 is MDHEN and CDR2 SYDVKM. J was trimmed by 2 bases and V by 6 bases; bases with no gene match: 5.

This chain connects TRBV6-1 to TRBJ1-3, with D unclear. V gave up 7 bases and J gave up 0 bases, with 16 bases separating them. Germline V gene sequence: CDR1 MNHNS, CDR2 SASEGT. The CDR3 spans 16 residues. For the CDR3, the DNA is TGTGCCAGCACCAAAGATGGGAGTAACTCTGGAAACACCATATATTTT. Translation: CASTKDGSNSGNTIYF.

This clonotype was seen ten or more times. The chain couples TRBV2 to TRBJ1-5, with no clear D. The CDR3 spans 13 residues. Germline-derived CDR1 and CDR2 are SNHLY and FYNNEI. V shed 4 bases and J shed 5 bases, with 9 bases lying between them. This chain's CDR3 is CASSASHDQPQHF. The DNA of the CDR3 is TGTGCCAGCAGTGCCTCCCACGATCAGCCCCAGCATTTT. The full variable domain, completed using reference TRBV2 and TRBJ1-5, is EPEVTQTPSHQVTQMGQEVILRCVPISNHLYFYWYRQILGQKVEFLVSFYNNEISEKSEIFDDQFSVERPDGSNFTLKIRSTKLEDSAMYFCASSASHDQPQHFGDGTRLSIL.

J is TRBJ1-5 and V is TRBV30; 7 bases are a match to TRBD1. CDR1 is GTSNPN, CDR2 SVGIG, per germline (reference sequence). V trimming: 0 bases; J trimming: 7 bases; junction bases outside the gene matches: 6. This CDR3 has 14 amino acids. In nucleotides, the CDR3 is TGTGCCTGGAGTGTACTTACAGGGGACCAGCCCCAGCATTTT. It translates to CAWSVLTGDQPQHF.

V and J are TRBV9 and TRBJ1-2; 9 nucleotides agree with TRBD1. Trimming took 5 bases from V and 7 from J; bases not matched to a gene: 6. Germline-derived CDR1 and CDR2 are SGDLS and YYNGEE. The CDR3 has 13 amino acids. The CDR3 coding sequence is TGTGCCAGCAGTGGCACAGGGGGCCCTGGCTACACCTTC. It translates to CASSGTGGPGYTF.

This clonotype was seen only a few times. The CDR3 loop reads CASRSGDRRYNEQFF. DNA for the CDR3: TGTGCCAGCAGATCAGGGGATCGGCGTTACAATGAGCAGTTCTTC. This chain joins TRBV7-9 and TRBJ2-1; TRBD1 is a possible D gene (6 bases). Deletions cut 6 bases from V and 4 bases from J, with 16 bases between. The CDR3 has 15 residues. Germline V CDR1 and CDR2: SEHNR, FQNEAQ (reference sequence).

This clonotype has more than one count but fewer than ten. The chain employs TRBV28 and TRBJ1-6, with D unresolved. Looked up from germline, CDR1 is MDHEN and CDR2 is SYDVKM. This CDR3 spans 19 amino acids. Deletions cut 1 base from V and 0 bases from J, with 16 bases between. The CDR3 protein is CASSLLVGTGSSYNSPLHF. DNA of the CDR3: TGTGCCAGCAGTTTATTAGTTGGCACTGGAAGCTCCTATAATTCACCCCTCCACTTT.

In this sample, this clonotype turned up many times. The genes are TRBV11-2 and TRBJ2-2; TRBD1 is a possible D gene (6 bases). Trimming stripped 4 bases from V and 2 bases from J, with 11 bases between. The CDR3 is made up of 15 amino acids. Per germline, CDR1 SGHAT and CDR2 FQNNGV. The DNA of the CDR3 is TGTGCCAGCAGCTGGGGACAAGCCAACACCGGGGAGCTGTTTTTT. Translation gives CASSWGQANTGELFF.

This chain uses TRBV28 with TRBJ2-7; TRBD1 matches 8 bases. J lost 4 bases, V lost 3 bases, and 5 bases had no gene match. The CDR3 consists of 14 residues. CDR1 MDHEN and CDR2 SYDVKM come from the germline V gene. The CDR3 region has the DNA TGTGCCAGCAGTTTTGCGGACAGGGAGTACGAGCAGTACTTC. It is translated as CASSFADREYEQYF.

In its sample, this clonotype was seen a few times. The chain links TRBV5-6 to TRBJ1-4; D is ambiguous. Germline CDR1 is SGHDT and CDR2 is YYEEEE. The V end was cut by 1 base, the J end by 8 bases, with 12 bases between. The CDR3 length is 14 residues. Written as DNA, the CDR3 is TGTGCCAGCAGCTTGTTGCAGTCGGACGAAAAACTGTTTTTT. Protein sequence: CASSLLQSDEKLFF.

For this clonotype: Since a much larger clone is just one base distant, this may be a read error. The rearrangement uses TRBV6-2 or TRBV6-3 and TRBJ2-3; 7 nucleotides line up with TRBD2. The J call may be in error: the DNA end matches TRBJ2-5 better. CDR1 and CDR2 from the germline V gene are MNHEY and SVGEGT. This CDR3 has 14 amino acids. DNA for the CDR3: TGTGCCAACAGTGGGGGGGGTCTCAGGGAGACCCAGTACTTC. It codes for CANSGGGLRETQYF.

This clonotype has a handful of counts. The chain uses TRBV5-6 and TRBJ2-3; tentatively, D is TRBD2 (5 bases). Germline V gives CDR1 SGHDT, CDR2 YYEEEE. CDR3 length: 15 residues. Trimming shortened V by 6 bases and J by 2 bases, and 16 bases separated the two germline ends. DNA for the CDR3: TGTGCCAGCACCCGGCCCGGGGTTCCCACAGATACGCAGTATTTT. It specifies CASTRPGVPTDTQYF.

This clonotype was counted at least ten times. The chain couples TRBV24-1 to TRBJ2-5; 8 bases are shared with TRBD2. Trimming took 4 bases from V and 4 from J; bases not matched to a gene: 7. The CDR3 consists of 15 residues. Looked up from germline, CDR1 is KGHDR and CDR2 is SFDVKD. CDR3 amino acids: CATSDPSGSGETQYF. The DNA of the CDR3 is TGTGCCACCAGTGACCCCAGCGGGAGCGGAGAGACCCAGTACTTC.